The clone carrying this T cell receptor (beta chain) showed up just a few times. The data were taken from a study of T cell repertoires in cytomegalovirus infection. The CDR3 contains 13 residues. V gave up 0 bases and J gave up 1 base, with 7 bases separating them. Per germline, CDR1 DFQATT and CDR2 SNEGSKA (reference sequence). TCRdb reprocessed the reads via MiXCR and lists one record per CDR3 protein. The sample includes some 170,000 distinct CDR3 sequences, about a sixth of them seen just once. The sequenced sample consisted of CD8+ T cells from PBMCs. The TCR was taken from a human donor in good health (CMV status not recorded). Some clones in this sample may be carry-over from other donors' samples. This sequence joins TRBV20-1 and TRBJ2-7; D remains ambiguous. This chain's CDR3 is CSARDMLSYEQYF. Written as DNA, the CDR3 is TGCAGTGCTAGAGATATGTTATCCTACGAGCAGTACTTC.